This T cell receptor beta chain was observed in a study of blood T cell repertoires in COVID-19. Across the whole study: The United States, Italy and Spain provided the acute and convalescent COVID-19 samples. In each case, the material was cDNA or gDNA derived from T cells, B-cell-depleted T cells, or PBMCs.

As handled by the study authors: Cell counts per sample came from amplifying reference gene primers. The table came from immunoSEQ multiplex PCR; TCRdb's copy has only in-frame clones and leaves some out. The V and J calls and clone size come from that table; D and trimming were worked out from the DNA. The sample holds some 46,000 clones; around 90% are singletons and the top ten take just over 15%. Germline V CDR1 and CDR2: WNHNN, SYGVQD (reference sequence). The CDR3 consists of 15 residues. Trimming removed 6 bases from V and 4 bases from J; junction bases left unmatched: 7. This clone occurred once.

The chain recombines TRBV10-1 with TRBJ1-5; 9 bases are shared with TRBD1. Sequencing input: peripheral blood. This TCR came from a man aged 55 to 70 with active COVID-19. DNA for the CDR3: TGCGCCAGCAGAGGCCAGACAGGGGGAAATCAGCCCCAGCATTTT. Protein sequence: CASRGQTGGNQPQHF.